Sequencing of this TCR beta chain was carried out in a study of cytomegalovirus exposure and HLA in healthy donors. Study outcomes and limitations: Most of the TCR beta V segments (in an earlier analysis) were productive either about 87% or about 30% of the time. Presence/absence analysis assumed near-uniform sequencing depth across donors. Immune exposure information comprised only CMV serostatus.

A word on this clone: No antigen is known for it.

PCR was performed using 60 Vbeta and 13 Jbeta primers. Per the authors' pipeline: A later analysis counted 65 million to 95 million unique TCR beta chains, around 11 million shared. This table comes from immunoSEQ multiplex PCR, and its TCRdb copy is limited to in-frame clones, with some not included. D and trimming were read from the DNA, whereas the V and J calls and clone size are those reported in that table. The sample comprises about 77,000 clones, about 73% of which are singletons, and almost 4.5% rests with the top ten. The sequence derives from a man aged 35-49 years in good health and CMV-seronegative. The sequencing sample was made of PBMCs.

The CDR3, as DNA: TGTGCCAGCAGCGCTAGAAGCGGGATATACAATGAGCAGTTCTTC. Translating gives CASSARSGIYNEQFF. The chain uses TRBV5-4 and TRBJ2-1; 7 bases agree with TRBD2. V gave up 4 bases and J gave up 4 bases; unmatched junction bases: 8. The CDR3 has 15 amino acids. The germline gives CDR1 SGHNT, CDR2 YYREEE (reference sequence).